These 30 T cell receptor beta chains came from one sample sequenced in a study of CDR3 diversity in severe acne. TCRdb called the PCR reads again in MiXCR, with one record for every CDR3 protein. The data contain 79,000 or so distinct CDR3 sequences, less than 65% of them seen just once; the ten biggest clones take up 11%. The sequenced material came from blood. Receptors were obtained from a male donor with severe acne vulgaris.

This clonotype was seen once. In DNA, the CDR3 is TGTGCCAGCAGCACGCGACAGGGGCCGGACTATGGCTACACCTTC. Its protein is CASSTRQGPDYGYTF. The chain has TRBV7-9 and TRBJ1-2; 8 bases align to TRBD1. The CDR3 contains 15 residues. V trimming: 5 bases; J trimming: 3 bases; junction bases outside the gene matches: 8. From germline, CDR1 is SEHNR and CDR2 FQNEAQ (reference sequence).

The chain links TRBV7-2 to TRBJ2-2, with 11 bases identical to TRBD1. V trimming: 5 bases; J trimming: 5 bases; junction bases outside the gene matches: 4. Germline CDR1 reads SGHTA; CDR2 reads FQGNSA. The CDR3 runs 15 residues. The CDR3 region has the DNA TGTGCCAGCAGCCCCCGGGACAGGGGGACCGGGGAGCTGTTTTTT. Encoded protein: CASSPRDRGTGELFF.

As for this clonotype: Germline is not matched at one junction end, which may reflect a read error. V is TRBV7-3 and J is TRBJ2-7; 8 bases map to TRBD1. The CDR3 loop spans 12 amino acids. Germline lookup yields CDR1 SGHTA and CDR2 FQGTGA. The CDR3 is CASSDRGGEQYF. The DNA for the CDR3 is TGTGCTAGCAGCGACAGGGGAGGCGAGCAGTACTTC.

The J gene is TRBJ2-6, the V gene TRBV9; D remains ambiguous. The germline V and J ends were trimmed by 3 bases and 4 bases, with 8 bases remaining between them. Looked up from germline, CDR1 is SGDLS and CDR2 is YYNGEE. The CDR3 loop spans 14 amino acids. CDR3 loop: CASSELGGANVLTF. CDR3 bases: TGTGCCAGCAGCGAGCTGGGAGGGGCCAACGTCCTGACTTTC. Filled out from reference TRBV9 and TRBJ2-6, the complete variable domain reads DSGVTQTPKHLITATGQRVTLRCSPRSGDLSVYWYQQSLDQGLQFLIQYYNGEERAKGNILERFSAQQFPDLHSELNLSSLELGDSALYFCASSELGGANVLTFGAGSRLTVL.

The sample holds a few counts of this clonotype. The chain is built from TRBV10-3 and TRBJ2-6; no definite D call. This CDR3 comprises 14 residues. Per the germline V gene, CDR1 is ENHRY and CDR2 is SYGVKD. The V end lost 3 bases, the J end lost 4 bases, and 7 bases lay between the germline ends. The CDR3 DNA reads TGTGCCATCAGTGATAGGTCAGGGGCCAACGTCCTGACTTTC. It yields the protein CAISDRSGANVLTF.

The rearrangement uses TRBV20-1 and TRBJ2-5, with a possible D match to TRBD2 (7 bases). The CDR3 contains 12 residues. The V gene lost 6 bases and the J gene lost 5 bases, with 13 bases spanning the gap. Germline V gene sequence: CDR1 DFQATT, CDR2 SNEGSKA (reference sequence). CDR3 DNA: TGCAGTGCCCCGTGGGGGGGCGAGACCCAGTACTTC. Residues: CSAPWGGETQYF.

The V and J genes are TRBV20-1 and TRBJ2-7; the match to TRBD2 covers 12 bases. The CDR3 has 17 amino acids. Germline V gives CDR1 DFQATT, CDR2 SNEGSKA (reference sequence). V lost 1 base and J lost 4; bases outside the gene matches: 11. This CDR3 reads CSARGETSGRPFYEQYF. DNA for the CDR3: TGCAGTGCTAGAGGTGAAACTAGCGGGAGGCCCTTTTACGAGCAGTACTTC.

The chain links TRBV7-8 to TRBJ2-5; maybe TRBD1 (5 bases). Trimming shortened V by 3 bases and J by 3 bases, and 14 bases separated the two germline ends. Germline values: CDR1 SGHVS, CDR2 FQNEAQ. The CDR3 is made up of 15 amino acids. The CDR3 nucleotides are TGTGCCAGCAGCTTCACAGGATCGTTGGAAGAGACCCAGTACTTC. This codes for CASSFTGSLEETQYF.

This rearrangement joins TRBV7-3 to TRBJ2-7, with 7 bases aligning to TRBD2. Germline-derived CDR1 and CDR2 are SGHTA and FQGTGA. CDR3 size: 15 residues. The J segment lost 2 bases and the V segment lost 4 bases, leaving 8 bases of the junction unmatched. The CDR3 DNA is TGTGCCAGCAGCTACCCAGGTGGGGGGGCCTACGAGCAGTACTTC. Amino acids: CASSYPGGGAYEQYF. Combining the CDR3 with reference TRBV7-3 and TRBJ2-7 gives the whole variable domain GAGVSQTPSNKVTEKGKYVELRCDPISGHTALYWYRQSLGQGPEFLIYFQGTGAADDSGLPNDRFFAVRPEGSVSTLKIQRTERGDSAVYLCASSYPGGGAYEQYFGPGTRLTVT.

This clonotype has at least ten counts. The gene calls are TRBV11-3 and TRBJ2-7, with D tentatively TRBD2 (6 bases). The CDR3 has 13 amino acids. CDR1 is SGHNT and CDR2 is YENEEA in the germline V gene. V was trimmed by 5 bases and J by 3 bases, leaving 11 bases between them. CDR3: CASSRDSNYEQYF. CDR3 in DNA: TGTGCCAGCAGCCGGGACTCGAACTACGAGCAGTACTTC.

The sample holds many counts of this clonotype. This chain links TRBV29-1 with TRBJ1-1, with 7 bases identical to TRBD1. CDR1 is SQVTM, CDR2 ANQGSEA, per germline. This CDR3 has 12 amino acids. The J segment lost 1 base and the V segment lost 7 bases, leaving 3 bases of the junction unmatched. CDR3 nucleotides: TGCAGCGCAGGGACAGCGAACACTGAAGCTTTCTTT. Translation gives CSAGTANTEAFF.

The sample holds a few counts of this clonotype. As the CDR3 is not closed by the conserved phenylalanine or tryptophan, this likely results from a read error. The chain has TRBV7-2 and TRBJ2-1, with TRBD2 matching over 11 bases. The germline V gene encodes CDR1 SGHTA and CDR2 FQGNSA. This CDR3 contains 14 residues. V dropped 5 bases and J dropped 8; count of bases not matched to a gene: 5. In DNA form, the CDR3 reads TGTGCCAGCAGCGTACTAGCGGGAGTACATGAGCAGTTCCTC. It codes for CASSVLAGVHEQFL.

The genes are TRBV20-1 and TRBJ1-5; D call uncertain. The CDR3 totals 14 residues. V lost 7 bases to trimming and J lost 5 bases, with 18 bases between them. Germline CDR1 and CDR2: DFQATT and SNEGSKA (reference sequence). In DNA form, the CDR3 reads TGCAGTGTAGTACCGCTGGAGGATCATCAGCCCCAGCATTTT. As protein: CSVVPLEDHQPQHF.

This clonotype was detected only once. CDR3 in DNA: TGTGCCACCAGCAGCCAAACGGACAGCTACGAGCAGTACTTC. Amino acid sequence: CATSSQTDSYEQYF. The chain uses TRBV15 and TRBJ2-7; weak D call: TRBD1 (6 bases). The CDR3 extends over 14 amino acids. CDR1 and CDR2 (germline): LNHNV, YYDKDF (reference sequence). V lost 3 bases to trimming and J lost 3 bases, with 12 bases between them.

The chain recombines TRBV24-1 with TRBJ2-5; D might be TRBD2 (6 bases). The length of the CDR3 is 16 residues. V was pared by 2 bases and J by 5 bases, with 17 bases between. Germline V CDR1 and CDR2: KGHDR, SFDVKD. CDR3 sequence reads: CATSDWGRDSRETQYF. The CDR3 coding sequence is TGTGCCACCAGTGATTGGGGCCGGGACTCCCGGGAGACCCAGTACTTC.

The sample holds a few counts of this clonotype. The rearrangement links TRBV7-3 to TRBJ2-5; 15 positions agree with TRBD2. Germline V CDR1 and CDR2: SGHTA, FQGTGA. This CDR3 region has 19 residues. V was pared by 5 bases and J by 1 base, with 11 bases of the junction left unmatched. CDR3 nucleotides: TGTGCCAGCAGCGTAAGGGGGACTAGCGGGAGGTTGGTCCAAGAGACCCAGTACTTC. Translated, it gives CASSVRGTSGRLVQETQYF.

This clonotype was observed a handful of times. The rearrangement uses TRBV7-9 and TRBJ2-2; maybe TRBD2 (5 bases). The CDR3 is 19 amino acids. Germline assignment: CDR1 SEHNR and CDR2 FQNEAQ (reference sequence). Trimming stripped 1 base from V and 2 bases from J, with 20 bases between. This CDR3 is CASSLVEDEAVINTGELFF. Here the CDR3 DNA reads TGTGCCAGCAGCTTAGTCGAGGATGAAGCGGTAATCAACACCGGGGAGCTGTTTTTT. The full variable domain, in which reference TRBV7-9 and TRBJ2-2 provide the parts outside the CDR3, is DTGVSQNPRHKITKRGQNVTFRCDPISEHNRLYWYRQTLGQGPEFLTYFQNEAQLEKSRLLSDRFSAERPKGSFSTLEIQRTEQGDSAMYLCASSLVEDEAVINTGELFFGEGSRLTVL.

The sample holds many counts of this clonotype. The chain recombines TRBV6-1 with TRBJ1-6; no firm D call. Trimming removed 0 bases from V and 7 bases from J, with 4 bases in between. CDR1 MNHNS and CDR2 SASEGT come from the germline V gene. The CDR3 is 13 amino acids. The CDR3 spells CASSEAENSPLHF. Written as DNA, the CDR3 is TGTGCCAGCAGTGAAGCGGAGAATTCACCCCTCCACTTT.

V usage is TRBV11-2 and J usage is TRBJ1-2; the D gene is possibly TRBD1 (5 bases). Trimming took off 2 bases at V and 6 bases at J, with 13 bases between the two ends. Germline values: CDR1 SGHAT, CDR2 FQNNGV. The CDR3 consists of 14 residues. Written as DNA, the CDR3 is TGTGCCAGCAGCTTATTCAGGGACGGTGATGGCTACACCTTC. Amino acid sequence: CASSLFRDGDGYTF. Combining the CDR3 with reference TRBV11-2 and TRBJ1-2 gives the whole variable domain EAGVAQSPRYKIIEKRQSVAFWCNPISGHATLYWYQQILGQGPKLLIQFQNNGVVDDSQLPKDRFSAERLKGVDSTLKIQPAKLEDSAVYLCASSLFRDGDGYTFGSGTRLTVV.

This clonotype is labeled as medium-sized. The gene calls are TRBV29-1 and TRBJ1-6, with D possibly matching TRBD1 (5 bases). From germline, CDR1 is SQVTM and CDR2 ANQGSEA. V was trimmed by 6 bases and J by 5 bases, leaving 11 bases between them. This CDR3 has 13 residues. The DNA for the CDR3 is TGCAGCGTCGCTTGGGGGGATAATTCACCCCTCCACTTT. Residues: CSVAWGDNSPLHF. The full variable domain, completed using reference TRBV29-1 and TRBJ1-6, is SAVISQKPSRDICQRGTSLTIQCQVDSQVTMMFWYRQQPGQSLTLIATANQGSEATYESGFVIDKFPISRPNLTFSTLTVSNMSPEDSSIYLCSVAWGDNSPLHFGNGTRLTVT.

About this clonotype itself: The missing conserved phenylalanine or tryptophan at the end of this CDR3 makes a read error likely. The V gene is TRBV9, the J gene TRBJ2-3, with 10 bases matching TRBD1. The germline CDR1 and CDR2 sequences are SGDLS and YYNGEE. The CDR3 spans 16 residues. J was trimmed by 6 bases and V by 0 bases; bases with no gene match: 7. The CDR3 loop is CASSVVGTGARDTQYS. Written as DNA, the CDR3 is TGTGCCAGCAGCGTAGTAGGGACAGGGGCAAGGGATACGCAGTATTCT.

This clonotype was counted at least ten times. In nucleotides, the CDR3 is TGCAGTGCCCGGGGGGCCGGGACTGATTACAATGAGCAGTTCTTC. Residues: CSARGAGTDYNEQFF. This chain connects TRBV20-1 to TRBJ2-1, with D maybe TRBD2 (7 bases). Germline V lookup: CDR1 DFQATT, CDR2 SNEGSKA (reference sequence). CDR3 length equals 15 residues. Trimming left V 6 bases short and J 4 bases short, with 19 bases between.

The chain links TRBV10-3 to TRBJ1-1, with 7 bases fitting TRBD1. The J segment lost 1 base and the V segment lost 3 bases, leaving 2 bases of the junction unmatched. This CDR3 is built from 14 residues. Germline V gene lookup returns CDR1 ENHRY and CDR2 SYGVKD. CDR3 residues: CAISDGTENTEAFF. The CDR3 nucleotides read TGTGCCATCAGTGACGGGACAGAGAACACTGAAGCTTTCTTT.

The chain joins TRBV10-3 to TRBJ2-3, with TRBD2 matching 14 bases. The CDR3 is 15 residues long. Per germline, CDR1 ENHRY and CDR2 SYGVKD. J was trimmed by 7 bases and V by 6 bases; bases with no gene match: 6. The CDR3 DNA reads TGTGCCATCAGGACGACTAGCGGGAGGGCGAATACGCAGTATTTT. Translation: CAIRTTSGRANTQYF.

Note on this clonotype: The junction departs from the called germline gene at one end, perhaps through a read error. The rearrangement links TRBV7-3 to TRBJ2-7; TRBD1 is a possible D gene (6 bases). CDR1 SGHTA and CDR2 FQGTGA come from the germline V gene. CDR3 length: 15 residues. CDR3 bases: TGTGCCAGCAGCTTACTAAGTGGGGGCTCCCACGAGCAGTACTTC. Protein: CASSLLSGGSHEQYF.

The chain employs TRBV2 and TRBJ1-4; D may be TRBD1 (5 bases). The germline gives CDR1 SNHLY, CDR2 FYNNEI. CDR3 length equals 19 residues. The V and J ends lost 6 bases and 7 bases respectively, with 30 bases between them. The CDR3 is CASRTTSGRVGVRSEKLFF. CDR3 coding DNA: TGTGCCAGCAGGACGACTAGCGGGAGGGTAGGGGTGAGATCTGAAAAACTGTTTTTT.

The J gene is TRBJ2-7, the V gene TRBV9, with TRBD2 matching over 8 bases. The CDR3 consists of 16 residues. Germline assignment: CDR1 SGDLS and CDR2 YYNGEE. V was pared by 4 bases and J by 1 base, with 10 bases of the junction left unmatched. This chain's CDR3 is CASSRTPSGSSYEQYF. The CDR3 coding sequence is TGTGCCAGCAGCCGCACCCCCAGCGGGAGTTCCTACGAGCAGTACTTC.

Turning to this clonotype: A much bigger clone sits one base away, suggesting this may be a read error. J is TRBJ1-1 and V is TRBV12-3 or TRBV12-4; D ambiguous. This CDR3 comprises 13 residues. This CDR3 reads CASTDDNFEAASF. The DNA for the CDR3 is TGTGCCAGCACCGACGACAATTTCGAAGCAGCTTCCTTT.

This clonotype was counted a single time. The final CDR3 position lacks the conserved phenylalanine or tryptophan, pointing to a likely read error. V and J are TRBV20-1 and TRBJ1-2; D remains unclear. This CDR3 contains 16 residues. The V gene lost 1 base and the J gene lost 0 bases, with 15 bases spanning the gap. Germline V lookup: CDR1 DFQATT, CDR2 SNEGSKA (reference sequence). CDR3 nucleotide sequence: TGCAGTGCTAGAGGCGACCCGGGCACCCCTAACTATGGCTACACCCTC. It encodes CSARGDPGTPNYGYTL.

This clonotype was recorded many times. This could be a read error, since a much larger clone is one nucleotide away. The J gene is TRBJ2-7, the V gene TRBV20-1, with TRBD1 as a possible D gene (5 bases). The V end lost 3 bases, the J end lost 3 bases, and 12 bases lay between the germline ends. Germline CDR1 reads DFQATT; CDR2 reads SNEGSKA (reference sequence). CDR3 length: 13 residues. The CDR3 region is CSASAGLGYEQYF. CDR3 bases: TGCAGTGCTAGCGCAGGGCTTGGCTACGAGCAGTACTTC.